Listed below are T cell receptor beta chains from one sample, sequenced in a study of Ad26.COV2.S vaccination and SARS-CoV-2 variants. Some clones are missing from TCRdb's copy, which holds only in-frame ones; the method was immunoSEQ multiplex PCR. The profile shows 300,000 to 400,000 clones, just over 90% of them singletons. The sequences come from peripheral blood, collected after recovery from COVID-19. These receptors all stem from a human donor who had recovered from COVID-19. Both conserved end residues are part of each CDR3. D genes are given only for firm matches. Rows give clone size only sometimes, using once, few, many, or a class for an expanded clone.

clone_size: few
cdr3_length: 16
v_call: TRBV4-3
d_call: TRBD1
j_call: TRBJ2-6
cdr3_nt: TGCGCCAGCAGCCAAGAAACAGGGGGTGGGGCCAACGTCCTGACTTTC
cdr3_aa: CASSQETGGGANVLTF

clone_size: once
cdr3_length: 18
v_call: TRBV10-3
d_call: NA
j_call: TRBJ2-4
cdr3_nt: TGTGCCATCAGTGAGATCAAGGTTGTGGGGGGGCCCCCAAACATTCAGTACTTC
cdr3_aa: CAISEIKVVGGPPNIQYF

clone_size: once
cdr3_length: 14
v_call: TRBV2
d_call: NA
j_call: TRBJ1-2
cdr3_nt: TGTGCCAGCAGTGAAGAAAGCGGCTTGTGGGGCTACACCTTC
cdr3_aa: CASSEESGLWGYTF

clone_size: NA
cdr3_length: 14
v_call: TRBV7-2
d_call: TRBD1
j_call: TRBJ1-1
cdr3_nt: TGTGCCAGCAGCTACAAGAACAGGGGCACTGAAGCTTTCTTT
cdr3_aa: CASSYKNRGTEAFF

clone_size: NA
cdr3_length: 13
v_call: TRBV25-1
d_call: TRBD1
j_call: TRBJ1-1
cdr3_nt: TGTGCCAGGTGGACAGGCCCTAACACTGAAGCTTTCTTT
cdr3_aa: CARWTGPNTEAFF

clone_size: NA
cdr3_length: 16
v_call: TRBV6-6
d_call: NA
j_call: TRBJ1-5
cdr3_nt: TGTGCCAGCAGCCCCCAAGGGGCAGGGGCGAATCAGCCCCAGCATTTT
cdr3_aa: CASSPQGAGANQPQHF

clone_size: NA
cdr3_length: 15
v_call: TRBV7-2
d_call: NA
j_call: TRBJ2-3
cdr3_nt: TGTGCCAGCAGCTTAGCGGGGGACCGCACAGATACGCAGTATTTT
cdr3_aa: CASSLAGDRTDTQYF

clone_size: NA
cdr3_length: 15
v_call: TRBV5-1
d_call: TRBD1
j_call: TRBJ1-1
cdr3_nt: TGCGCCAGCAAAGGACAGGGGGCGATGCGGACTGAAGCTTTCTTT
cdr3_aa: CASKGQGAMRTEAFF

clone_size: once
cdr3_length: 15
v_call: TRBV3-1/TRBV3-2
d_call: TRBD1
j_call: TRBJ1-6
cdr3_nt: TGTGCCAGCAGCCAGGACAGGGGACGGAATTCACCCCTCCACTTT
cdr3_aa: CASSQDRGRNSPLHF

clone_size: NA
cdr3_length: 15
v_call: TRBV5-1
d_call: NA
j_call: TRBJ1-4
cdr3_nt: TGCGCCAGCAGCTTGACGGACTTAGCTAATGAAAAACTGTTTTTT
cdr3_aa: CASSLTDLANEKLFF

clone_size: once
cdr3_length: 15
v_call: TRBV6-1
d_call: NA
j_call: TRBJ2-7
cdr3_nt: TGTGCCAGCAGTGAAGCGAGGGGTCGAGGGGTCGAGCAGTACTTC
cdr3_aa: CASSEARGRGVEQYF

clone_size: NA
cdr3_length: 13
v_call: TRBV5-1
d_call: NA
j_call: TRBJ1-1
cdr3_nt: TGCGCCAGCAGCGTCAGGTTGAACACTGAAGCTTTCTTT
cdr3_aa: CASSVRLNTEAFF

clone_size: NA
cdr3_length: 15
v_call: TRBV19
d_call: TRBD2
j_call: TRBJ2-5
cdr3_nt: TGTGCCAGTAGTATAATTGGACTAGGGATGGAGACCCAGTACTTC
cdr3_aa: CASSIIGLGMETQYF

clone_size: NA
cdr3_length: 14
v_call: TRBV6-6
d_call: TRBD1
j_call: TRBJ2-7
cdr3_nt: TGTGCCAGCAACCAGGGACAGGGGATTTACGAGCAGTACTTC
cdr3_aa: CASNQGQGIYEQYF

clone_size: NA
cdr3_length: 15
v_call: TRBV27
d_call: TRBD1
j_call: TRBJ2-3
cdr3_nt: TGTGCCAGCAGTCCTGGACAGGACCGCACAGATACGCAGTATTTT
cdr3_aa: CASSPGQDRTDTQYF

clone_size: NA
cdr3_length: 15
v_call: TRBV3-1/TRBV3-2
d_call: NA
j_call: TRBJ1-2
cdr3_nt: TGTGCCAGCAGCCCTTATCGATGGACCCTCTATGGCTACACCTTC
cdr3_aa: CASSPYRWTLYGYTF

clone_size: NA
cdr3_length: 14
v_call: TRBV27
d_call: NA
j_call: TRBJ2-3
cdr3_nt: TGTGCCAGCACCATGAAGCGGAGCACAGATACGCAGTATTTT
cdr3_aa: CASTMKRSTDTQYF

clone_size: NA
cdr3_length: 14
v_call: TRBV27
d_call: NA
j_call: TRBJ2-5
cdr3_nt: TGTGCCAGCAGTCCTTCTAGAGTTCAAGAGACCCAGTACTTC
cdr3_aa: CASSPSRVQETQYF

clone_size: NA
cdr3_length: 11
v_call: TRBV20-1
d_call: NA
j_call: TRBJ1-1
cdr3_nt: TGCAGTGCTAGAGATCAGTCACTACCTTTCTTT
cdr3_aa: CSARDQSLPFF

clone_size: NA
cdr3_length: 14
v_call: TRBV6-5
d_call: NA
j_call: TRBJ1-1
cdr3_nt: TGTGCCAGCAGCTCCTCCGGGGGGAACACTGAAGCTTTCTTT
cdr3_aa: CASSSSGGNTEAFF

clone_size: NA
cdr3_length: 13
v_call: TRBV12-5
d_call: NA
j_call: TRBJ2-7
cdr3_nt: TGTGCTAGTGGTTTGACCCGATCCGACGAGCAGTACTTC
cdr3_aa: CASGLTRSDEQYF

clone_size: NA
cdr3_length: 15
v_call: TRBV15
d_call: NA
j_call: TRBJ1-1
cdr3_nt: TGTGCCACCAGCAGAGATTATGGAGAGAACACTGAAGCTTTCTTT
cdr3_aa: CATSRDYGENTEAFF

clone_size: NA
cdr3_length: 15
v_call: TRBV18
d_call: NA
j_call: TRBJ1-4
cdr3_nt: TGTGCCAGCTCACCTAATCGGGGGACAAATGAAAAACTGTTTTTT
cdr3_aa: CASSPNRGTNEKLFF

clone_size: NA
cdr3_length: 12
v_call: TRBV11-2
d_call: NA
j_call: TRBJ2-2
cdr3_nt: TGTGCCAGCATCGGTGGCGGGCGGAAGCTGTTTTTT
cdr3_aa: CASIGGGRKLFF

clone_size: once
cdr3_length: 16
v_call: TRBV7-3
d_call: TRBD1
j_call: TRBJ1-1
cdr3_nt: TGTGCCAGCAGCCCACAGGGGGCAGGGATGAACACTGAAGCTTTCTTT
cdr3_aa: CASSPQGAGMNTEAFF

clone_size: NA
cdr3_length: 16
v_call: TRBV9
d_call: TRBD2
j_call: TRBJ2-1
cdr3_nt: TGTGCCAGCAGCCCTCGACTAGCGGGAAACCCCAATGAGCAGTTCTTC
cdr3_aa: CASSPRLAGNPNEQFF

clone_size: NA
cdr3_length: 15
v_call: TRBV19
d_call: TRBD1
j_call: TRBJ1-5
cdr3_nt: TGTGCCAGTAGTTTCGGGACAGGGGATAATCAGCCCCAGCATTTT
cdr3_aa: CASSFGTGDNQPQHF

clone_size: NA
cdr3_length: 18
v_call: TRBV7-9
d_call: TRBD2
j_call: TRBJ2-1
cdr3_nt: TGTGCCAGCAGCTTAGTAGAGTCTGCGGGGGGCCCCTACAATGAGCAGTTCTTC
cdr3_aa: CASSLVESAGGPYNEQFF

clone_size: NA
cdr3_length: 16
v_call: TRBV7-2
d_call: TRBD2
j_call: TRBJ2-1
cdr3_nt: TGTGCCAGCAGCTCGGGAGGTAGCTTCTCCTACAATGAGCAGTTCTTC
cdr3_aa: CASSSGGSFSYNEQFF